One sample yielded the 26 T cell receptor beta chains listed below, sequenced in a study of blood T cell repertoires in COVID-19. Here immunoSEQ multiplex PCR was the method, and the copy in TCRdb shows in-frame clones only, minus some. The sample holds a few hundred thousand clones; just over 85% are singletons and the top ten take less than 5%. Sequenced: PBMCs or T cells enriched from blood (not recorded which). The source is a woman in her forties with acute COVID-19.

The rearrangement uses TRBV11-2 and TRBJ2-1; 8 bases align to TRBD2. V trimming: 2 bases; J trimming: 4 bases; junction bases outside the gene matches: 13. Germline CDR1 reads SGHAT; CDR2 reads FQNNGV. The CDR3 is made up of 18 amino acids. Here the CDR3 DNA reads TGTGCCAGCAGCTTATCATTCGCGGGAGGAACCACATACAATGAGCAGTTCTTC. It yields the protein CASSLSFAGGTTYNEQFF.

The table lists this clone with a count of one. The V call is TRBV10-3, the J call TRBJ1-5; D not certain. V was pared by 0 bases and J by 1 base, with 13 bases between. Germline V gives CDR1 ENHRY, CDR2 SYGVKD. The CDR3 spans 17 residues. CDR3 protein: CAISESSRGMSNQPQHF. The CDR3 DNA sequence: TGTGCCATCAGTGAGTCCAGCCGGGGTATGAGCAATCAGCCCCAGCATTTT.

The chain couples TRBV19 to TRBJ1-6, with a tentative D call TRBD1 (5 bases). The CDR3 has 13 amino acids. In germline, CDR1 is LNHDA, CDR2 SQIVND (reference sequence). The V end lost 10 bases, the J end lost 9 bases, and 16 bases lay between the germline ends. The chain's CDR3 is CATQGRLASPLHF. CDR3 sequence (DNA): TGTGCCACCCAGGGTCGTCTCGCTTCACCCCTCCACTTT.

As concerns this clone: The sample has other DNA sequences that encode this CDR3 too. This sequence joins TRBV5-1 and TRBJ1-2; weak D call: TRBD1 (5 bases). Trimming pared 1 base from V and 2 bases from J, leaving 6 bases between. Germline CDR1 is SGHRS and CDR2 is YFSETQ. The CDR3 is 13 amino acids. The CDR3 region is CASSLQGNYGYTF. CDR3 nucleotide sequence: TGCGCCAGCAGCTTGCAGGGAAACTATGGCTACACCTTC.

This clone was counted a few times. The junction shows a germline mismatch at one end, possibly a read error. The V call is TRBV28, the J call TRBJ1-1; 7 bases match TRBD1. The CDR3 is 12 amino acids. The germline CDR1 and CDR2 sequences are MDHEN and SYDVKM. CDR3 in DNA: TGTGCCAGCAGCCTAACGGGACAGCCCTTCAATTTT. It codes for CASSLTGQPFNF. Full variable domain (rest looked up from reference TRBV28 and TRBJ1-1): DVKVTQSSRYLVKRTGEKVFLECVQDMDHENMFWYRQDPGLGLRLIYFSYDVKMKEKGDIPEGYSVSREKKERFSLILESASTNQTSMYLCASSLTGQPFNFGQGTRLTVV.

This rearrangement joins TRBV19 to TRBJ1-5, with D unresolved. Trimming removed 7 bases from V and 4 bases from J, with 23 bases in between. The length of the CDR3 is 17 residues. In germline, CDR1 is LNHDA, CDR2 SQIVND (reference sequence). As DNA, the CDR3 is TGTGCCAGTATGCCGGGTAGTAGGTTCCTTAAGAATCAGCCCCAGCATTTT. It encodes CASMPGSRFLKNQPQHF.

CDR3 region: CASSQGLETGGYTF. For the CDR3, the DNA is TGTGCCAGCAGCCAAGGACTGGAGACGGGGGGCTACACCTTC. The chain has TRBV3-1 (or the pseudogene TRBV3-2) and TRBJ1-2; D call uncertain. Germline loops: CDR1 LGHDT, CDR2 YNNKEL (reference sequence). The ends were cut back, 1 base at V and 8 bases at J, with 14 bases in the middle. The length of the CDR3 is 14 residues.

The chain uses TRBV24-1 and TRBJ2-3; maybe TRBD2 (5 bases). CDR3 length: 14 residues. V dropped 6 bases and J dropped 0 bases, with 9 bases sitting between them. The germline CDR1 and CDR2 sequences are KGHDR and SFDVKD. The CDR3 here is CATSSRTSTDTQYF. In nucleotides, the CDR3 is TGTGCCACCAGTTCACGGACTAGCACAGATACGCAGTATTTT.

A few counts support this clone. The chain employs TRBV10-2 and TRBJ1-3, with D uncertain. The V end was cut by 0 bases, the J end by 4 bases, with 10 bases between. Germline CDR1 is WSHSY and CDR2 is SAAADI. The CDR3 has 15 residues. CDR3 in DNA: TGCGCCAGCAGTGAGTCGCGTGTCGCAGGAAACACCATATATTTT. This codes for CASSESRVAGNTIYF.

This clone was seen only a few times. V gene TRBV28 combines with J gene TRBJ2-7, with 15 bases aligning to TRBD2. The CDR3 loop spans 16 amino acids. Germline values: CDR1 MDHEN, CDR2 SYDVKM. Trimming removed 5 bases from V and 3 bases from J; junction bases left unmatched: 5. The CDR3 DNA reads TGTGCCAGCAGTCACGGACTAGCGGGAGGGATCTACGAGCAGTACTTC. The encoded protein is CASSHGLAGGIYEQYF.

This chain uses TRBV5-1 with TRBJ2-3; 14 positions agree with TRBD2. The length of the CDR3 is 16 residues. V was clipped by 3 bases and J by 3 bases; unmatched bases: 3. Germline V CDR1 and CDR2: SGHRS, YFSETQ. CDR3 region: CASSWGLAGVTDTQYF. In DNA form, the CDR3 reads TGCGCCAGCAGCTGGGGACTAGCGGGAGTGACAGATACGCAGTATTTT.

The V and J genes are TRBV7-2 and TRBJ2-1; 8 nucleotides align to TRBD2. V lost 5 bases, J lost 8 bases, and 11 bases stayed unmatched. Germline CDR1 SGHTA, CDR2 FQGNSA. The CDR3 runs to 15 residues. The CDR3 DNA follows: TGTGCCAGCAGCCCAGCGATTGAGCGGGAGCATGAGCAGTTCTTC. This codes for CASSPAIEREHEQFF.

The genes are TRBV18 and TRBJ1-3; 12 bases are a match to TRBD1. Trimming took 3 bases from V and 1 from J; bases not matched to a gene: 1. Looked up from germline, CDR1 is KGHSH and CDR2 is LQKENI. CDR3 size: 16 residues. The CDR3 sequence: CASSPGQGASGNTIYF. Written as DNA, the CDR3 is TGTGCCAGCTCACCGGGACAGGGGGCTTCTGGAAACACCATATATTTT.

The chain is built from TRBV19 and TRBJ1-1; TRBD1 is a possible D gene (6 bases). The CDR3 has 14 residues. CDR1 is LNHDA and CDR2 is SQIVND in the germline V gene (reference sequence). V lost 5 bases to trimming and J lost 0 bases, with 10 bases between them. For the CDR3, the DNA is TGTGCCAGTAGTCCGACAGGCTTGAACACTGAAGCTTTCTTT. The encoded protein is CASSPTGLNTEAFF. Filled out from reference TRBV19 and TRBJ1-1, the complete variable domain reads DGGITQSPKYLFRKEGQNVTLSCEQNLNHDAMYWYRQDPGQGLRLIYYSQIVNDFQKGDIAEGYSVSREKKESFPLTVTSAQKNPTAFYLCASSPTGLNTEAFFGQGTRLTVV.

This clone was observed a few times. DNA for the CDR3: TGTGCCAGCAGTGGTAACAATGAGCAGTTCTTC. The encoded protein is CASSGNNEQFF. This chain joins TRBV25-1 and TRBJ2-1; D remains unclear. Germline-derived CDR1 and CDR2 are MGHDK and SYGVNS. V lost 4 bases, J lost 5 bases, and 3 bases lay in between. This CDR3 is built from 11 residues.

This clone appeared a few times. In nucleotides, the CDR3 is TGTGCCAGCAGCCAAGAGGGTGGCGGGAGCTCCGAGCAGTACTTC. This encodes CASSQEGGGSSEQYF. The rearrangement links TRBV4-2 to TRBJ2-7, with TRBD2 matching over 7 bases. CDR1 is LGHNA and CDR2 is YNFKEQ in the germline V gene. CDR3 length: 15 residues. After removal of 0 bases from V and 6 bases from J, the junction contained 8 bases not matched to a gene.

V gene TRBV28 combines with J gene TRBJ2-1; 13 bases fit TRBD2. This CDR3 spans 18 amino acids. V was clipped by 6 bases and J by 0 bases; unmatched bases: 8. Germline V lookup: CDR1 MDHEN, CDR2 SYDVKM. The CDR3 sequence is CASSPPTSGGSSYNEQFF. The CDR3 DNA sequence: TGTGCCAGCAGCCCCCCGACTAGCGGGGGGAGCTCCTACAATGAGCAGTTCTTC.

This rearrangement joins TRBV7-9 to TRBJ2-5; 9 bases align to TRBD2. This CDR3 region has 16 residues. V dropped 0 bases and J dropped 5; count of bases not matched to a gene: 7. The germline CDR1 and CDR2 sequences are SEHNR and FQNEAQ (reference sequence). The CDR3 DNA sequence: TGTGCCAGCAGCTTAGCGAGTGGCAGCGGGAGGGAGACCCAGTACTTC. This sequence encodes CASSLASGSGRETQYF.

The chain carries TRBV7-2 and TRBJ2-3; D remains unclear. Looked up from germline, CDR1 is SGHTA and CDR2 is FQGNSA. Trimming removed 4 bases at V and 2 bases at J, with 4 bases between. CDR3 length: 12 residues. This chain's CDR3 is CASSSFTDTQYF. The CDR3 DNA reads as TGTGCCAGCAGCTCCTTCACAGATACGCAGTATTTT.

This clone was detected only once. The chain recombines TRBV28 with TRBJ2-6; 9 bases are shared with TRBD1. With 6 bases clipped from V and 4 bases from J, the junction kept 10 bases outside the gene matches. The CDR3 is made up of 17 amino acids. Germline CDR1 MDHEN, CDR2 SYDVKM. The CDR3 region has the DNA TGTGCCAGCAGCAGTCCCGGGACAGGGCCCGGGGCCAACGTCCTGACTTTC. The encoded protein is CASSSPGTGPGANVLTF.

V and J are TRBV28 and TRBJ1-2; D gene unclear. The CDR3 runs to 12 residues. Per the germline V gene, CDR1 is MDHEN and CDR2 is SYDVKM. Trimming cost V 9 bases and J 0 bases, with 8 bases left between them. The CDR3 DNA is TGTGCCAGTACGGTCGCTAACTATGGCTACACCTTC. This codes for CASTVANYGYTF.

This sequence joins TRBV6-5 and TRBJ1-2, with D possibly TRBD1 on 6 matching bases. V was shortened by 3 bases and J by 4 bases, with 12 bases between the two germline ends. The CDR3 contains 14 residues. Germline lookup yields CDR1 MNHEY and CDR2 SVGAGI. CDR3 sequence: CASSYADRPYGYTF. The CDR3 DNA is TGTGCCAGCAGTTATGCCGACAGGCCCTATGGCTACACCTTC.

J is TRBJ1-1 and V is TRBV28, with a tentative D call TRBD1 (5 bases). From germline, CDR1 is MDHEN and CDR2 SYDVKM. The length of the CDR3 is 11 residues. Trimming shortened V by 8 bases and J by 7 bases, and 11 bases separated the two germline ends. This CDR3 is CASGTNYEAFF. DNA for the CDR3: TGTGCCAGCGGGACTAACTATGAAGCTTTCTTT.

The chain carries TRBV11-2 and TRBJ1-2; tentative D call: TRBD1 (5 bases). The CDR3 is 15 residues long. Germline CDR1 reads SGHAT; CDR2 reads FQNNGV. The V end lost 5 bases, the J end lost 3 bases, and 16 bases lay between the germline ends. The CDR3 is CASSRVQDGDYGYTF. As DNA, the CDR3 is TGTGCCAGCAGCCGAGTACAGGACGGAGACTATGGCTACACCTTC. The full variable domain, in which reference TRBV11-2 and TRBJ1-2 provide the parts outside the CDR3, is EAGVAQSPRYKIIEKRQSVAFWCNPISGHATLYWYQQILGQGPKLLIQFQNNGVVDDSQLPKDRFSAERLKGVDSTLKIQPAKLEDSAVYLCASSRVQDGDYGYTFGSGTRLTVV.

This clone was seen a handful of times. The chain combines TRBV5-8 with TRBJ2-7; TRBD1 aligns across 9 bases. The CDR3 loop spans 15 amino acids. CDR1 and CDR2 (germline): SGHTS, YDEGEE. Trimming took 1 base from V and 2 from J; bases not matched to a gene: 4. CDR3 sequence reads: CASSLFGTGPYEQYF. Written as DNA, the CDR3 is TGTGCCAGCAGCTTGTTCGGGACAGGGCCCTACGAGCAGTACTTC.

A few counts support this clone. The chain is built from TRBV29-1 and TRBJ2-7, with 10 bases that match TRBD1. Germline CDR1 and CDR2: SQVTM and ANQGSEA. The CDR3 has 14 amino acids. V gave up 3 bases and J gave up 0 bases; unmatched junction bases: 2. CDR3 sequence (DNA): TGCAGCGTTGACGGGGACAGGGGCTCCTACGAGCAGTACTTC. Its translation: CSVDGDRGSYEQYF.